The table lists the clone carrying this TCR beta chain with a count of one. The antigen is undetermined. The entry originates in a study of OX40 agonist ivuxolimab in advanced cancers. Study conclusions and caveats: Expanded clones were, on average, more numerous in CD8+ T cells than in CD4+. Both CD4+ and CD8+ T cell populations in blood had undergone clonal expansion by week 6 at 0.1 to 3.0 mg/kg.

Clones were read by immunoSEQ multiplex PCR, and TCRdb kept only the in-frame ones, dropping some. The sample has 62,000 or so clones, 84% seen once. This CDR3 is built from 14 residues. Germline V CDR1 and CDR2: MGHDK, SYGVNS. The V and J ends lost 1 base and 2 bases, in that order; junction bases with no gene match: 1. The V call is TRBV25-1, the J call TRBJ2-5; TRBD1 aligns across 7 bases. This clonotype was obtained from an adult with an advanced solid tumor such as melanoma, head and neck, liver or kidney cancer. The sample in question was CD4+ or CD8+ T cells sorted from blood, obtained in a trial of the OX40 agonist ivuxolimab. Here the CDR3 DNA reads TGTGCCAGCAGTGAATGGGACAGTCAAGAGACCCAGTACTTC. This encodes CASSEWDSQETQYF.